This T cell receptor (beta chain) stems from a study of shared clonotypes between healthy human individuals. At the level of the study: There were three CD4 naive, three CD4 memory, two CD8 naive and one CD8 memory plates per donor. Study-wide findings and caveats: The naive CD4 repertoires of a handful of donors were compared, and roughly 5% of clonotypes were shared. Only blood was sampled, and tissue TCR repertoires likely differ from blood ones.

The table came from immunoSEQ multiplex PCR; TCRdb's copy has only in-frame clones and leaves some out. The profile covers under 550,000 clones, with almost 97% appearing a single time and about 0.057% taken by the ten largest. From CD4+ cells came CD45RA+ naive and CD45RA-negative memory subsets. Of note for this clone: The antigen is unknown.

V dropped 7 bases and J dropped 5 bases, with 23 bases sitting between them. The CDR3 consists of 16 residues. The germline gives CDR1 MDHEN, CDR2 SYDVKM. The material sequenced was naive CD4+ T cells sorted from blood. Subset in this sample: CD45RA+ positively selected. J is TRBJ1-1 and V is TRBV28; D remains unclear. The origin of this receptor is a woman aged 25 to 45 in good health. The CDR3 loop reads CASTVSPLYRRTEAFF. CDR3 nucleotide sequence: TGTGCCAGCACTGTTTCCCCCCTTTACAGACGGACTGAAGCTTTCTTT.